This TCR beta chain was observed in a study of blood T cell repertoires in COVID-19. The wider study: Samples came from the United States, Italy and Spain, spanning acute and convalescent COVID-19. The cDNA or gDNA used as material had been derived from T cells, B-cell-depleted T cells, or PBMCs.

Germline V CDR1 and CDR2: MNHEY, SVGEGT. CDR3 length: 15 residues. V lost 5 bases and J 7 bases, leaving 17 bases between the germline ends. Repertoires were generated with immunoSEQ multiplex PCR, while TCRdb's copy carries only in-frame clones and drops some. The sample has about 110,000 clones; less than 85% are singletons. The specimen was peripheral blood. The J gene is TRBJ2-2, the V gene TRBV6-2 or TRBV6-3; TRBD2 is a possible D gene (5 bases). The source is a human donor in a cohort sampled during active or convalescent COVID-19. CDR3 in amino acids: CASSRRPDLNGELFF. The CDR3 DNA follows: TGTGCCAGCAGTCGCCGACCGGACTTGAACGGGGAGCTGTTTTTT.